The present entry profiles one T cell receptor (beta chain) with its context. Its antigen remains unidentified. Assay used: immunoSEQ multiplex PCR; TCRdb lists only in-frame clones, some missing. The data show about 680,000 clones, with about 89% seen just once and over 1.3% held by the top ten. This sample was taken from a study of Ad26.COV2.S vaccination and SARS-CoV-2 variants. On the study more broadly: Ad26.COV2.S shots went into the muscle once or twice, 56 days apart. The study, taken as a whole, reports: Breadth and depth estimates from TCRs may understate total T cell responses.

Noted treatment: about 20 received Ad26.COV2.S at low or high dose, single or two shots; 5 received placebo; per-sample allocation not given. On day 63 after the first injection, vaccine and placebo recipients gave samples. The length of the CDR3 is 14 residues. V was pared by 0 bases and J by 7 bases, with 1 base of the junction left unmatched. Germline V gives CDR1 GTSNPN, CDR2 SVGIG (reference sequence). This chain links TRBV30 with TRBJ1-6, with TRBD1 identical over 9 bases. The specimen comprised peripheral blood, sampled in a trial of Ad26.COV2.S vaccine versus placebo. This sequence was found in a person aged 18-65 years who received the Ad26.COV2.S COVID-19 vaccine or a placebo. CDR3 sequence (DNA): TGTGCCTGGAGTGTGGGACAGGGAAATTCACCCCTCCACTTT. This sequence encodes CAWSVGQGNSPLHF.